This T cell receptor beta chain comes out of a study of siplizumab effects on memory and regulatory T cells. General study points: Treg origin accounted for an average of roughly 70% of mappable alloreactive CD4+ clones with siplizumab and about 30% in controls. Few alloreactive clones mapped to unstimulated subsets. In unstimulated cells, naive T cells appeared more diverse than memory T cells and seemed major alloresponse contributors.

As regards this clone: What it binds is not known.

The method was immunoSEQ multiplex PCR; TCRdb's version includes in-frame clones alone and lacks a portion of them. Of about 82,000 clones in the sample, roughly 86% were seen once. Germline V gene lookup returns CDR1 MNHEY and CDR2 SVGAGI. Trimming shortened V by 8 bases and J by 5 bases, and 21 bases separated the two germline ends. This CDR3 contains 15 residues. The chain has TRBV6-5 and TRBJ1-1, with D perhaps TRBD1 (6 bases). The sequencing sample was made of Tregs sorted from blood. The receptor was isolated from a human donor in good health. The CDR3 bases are TGTGCCAGCTTCCCAGGGGCCGGCGGTGGAACTGAAGCTTTCTTT. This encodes CASFPGAGGGTEAFF.